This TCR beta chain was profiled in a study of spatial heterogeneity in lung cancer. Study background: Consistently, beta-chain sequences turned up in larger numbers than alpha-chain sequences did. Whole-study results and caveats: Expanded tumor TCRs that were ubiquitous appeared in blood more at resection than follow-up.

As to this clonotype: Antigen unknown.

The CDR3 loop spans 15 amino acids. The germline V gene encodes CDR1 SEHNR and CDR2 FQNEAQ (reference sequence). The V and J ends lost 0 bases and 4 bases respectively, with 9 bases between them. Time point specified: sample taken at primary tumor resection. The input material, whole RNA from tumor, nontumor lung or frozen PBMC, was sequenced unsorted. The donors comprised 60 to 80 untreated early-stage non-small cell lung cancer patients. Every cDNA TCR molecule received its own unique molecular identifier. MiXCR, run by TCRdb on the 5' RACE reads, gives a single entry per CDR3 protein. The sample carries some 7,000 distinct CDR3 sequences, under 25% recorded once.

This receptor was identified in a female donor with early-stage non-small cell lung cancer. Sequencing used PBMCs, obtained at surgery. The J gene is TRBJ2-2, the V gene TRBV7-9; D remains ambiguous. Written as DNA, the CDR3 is TGTGCCAGCAGCTTAGCTCAGATGGGCACCGGGGAGCTGTTTTTT. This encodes CASSLAQMGTGELFF.